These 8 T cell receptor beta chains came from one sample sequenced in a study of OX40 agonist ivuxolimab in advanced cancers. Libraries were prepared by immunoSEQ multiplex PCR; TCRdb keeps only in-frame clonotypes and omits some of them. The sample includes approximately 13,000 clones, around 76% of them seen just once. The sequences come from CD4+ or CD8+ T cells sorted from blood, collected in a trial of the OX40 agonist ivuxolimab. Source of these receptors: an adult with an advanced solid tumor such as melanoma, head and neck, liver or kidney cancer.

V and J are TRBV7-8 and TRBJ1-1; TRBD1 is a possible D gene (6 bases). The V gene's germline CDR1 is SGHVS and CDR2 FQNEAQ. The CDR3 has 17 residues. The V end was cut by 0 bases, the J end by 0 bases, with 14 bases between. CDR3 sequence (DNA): TGTGCCAGCAGCTTAGCACTCGACAGGCTCATGAACACTGAAGCTTTCTTT. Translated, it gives CASSLALDRLMNTEAFF.

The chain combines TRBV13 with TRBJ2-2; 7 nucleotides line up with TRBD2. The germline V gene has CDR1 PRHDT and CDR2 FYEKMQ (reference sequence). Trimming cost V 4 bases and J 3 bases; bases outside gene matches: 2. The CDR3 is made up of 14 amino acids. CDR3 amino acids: CASSWGGDTGELFF. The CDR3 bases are TGTGCCAGCAGCTGGGGAGGGGACACCGGGGAGCTGTTTTTT.

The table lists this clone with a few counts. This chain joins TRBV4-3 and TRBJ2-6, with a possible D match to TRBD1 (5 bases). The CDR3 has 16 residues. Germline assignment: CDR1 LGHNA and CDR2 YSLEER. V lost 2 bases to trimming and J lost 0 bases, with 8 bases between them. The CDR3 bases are TGCGCCAGCAGCCAAAAAACAGGCTCTGGGGCCAACGTCCTGACTTTC. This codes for CASSQKTGSGANVLTF.

The CDR3 bases are TGTGCCAGCAGTGACTCGGGCACCGGGGAGCTGTTTTTT. It codes for CASSDSGTGELFF. The chain carries TRBV6-4 and TRBJ2-2; D not resolved. Germline V gene lookup returns CDR1 MRHNA and CDR2 SNTAGT. Between the trimmed V and J ends, which lost 0 bases and 4 bases, there was a span of 3 bases. The CDR3 consists of 13 residues.

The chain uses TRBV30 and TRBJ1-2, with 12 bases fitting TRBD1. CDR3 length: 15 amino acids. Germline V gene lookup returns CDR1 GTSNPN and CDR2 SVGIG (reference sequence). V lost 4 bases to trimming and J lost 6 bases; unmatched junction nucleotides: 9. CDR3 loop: CAWTPTGTGGDGYTF. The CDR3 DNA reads TGTGCCTGGACCCCAACCGGGACAGGGGGCGATGGCTACACCTTC.

The CDR3 is CASSAQVSIQPQHF. The CDR3 DNA is TGTGCCAGCAGTGCACAAGTATCAATTCAGCCCCAGCATTTT. This chain links TRBV28 with TRBJ1-5; no clear D gene. There are 14 residues in the CDR3. Trimming shortened V by 5 bases and J by 6 bases, and 14 bases separated the two germline ends. Per the germline V gene, CDR1 is MDHEN and CDR2 is SYDVKM.

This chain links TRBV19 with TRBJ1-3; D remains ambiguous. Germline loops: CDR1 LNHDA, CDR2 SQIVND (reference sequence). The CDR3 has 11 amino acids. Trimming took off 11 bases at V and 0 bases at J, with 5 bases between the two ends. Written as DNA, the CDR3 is TGTGCCTCCGTCTCTGGAAACACCATATATTTT. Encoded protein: CASVSGNTIYF.

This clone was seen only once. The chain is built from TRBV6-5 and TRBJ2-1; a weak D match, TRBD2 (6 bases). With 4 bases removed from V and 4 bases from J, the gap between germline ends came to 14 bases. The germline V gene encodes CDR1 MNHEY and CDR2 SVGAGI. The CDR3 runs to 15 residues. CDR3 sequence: CASSSLSGGYNEQFF. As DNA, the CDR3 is TGTGCCAGCAGTTCTCTAAGTGGGGGGTACAATGAGCAGTTCTTC.